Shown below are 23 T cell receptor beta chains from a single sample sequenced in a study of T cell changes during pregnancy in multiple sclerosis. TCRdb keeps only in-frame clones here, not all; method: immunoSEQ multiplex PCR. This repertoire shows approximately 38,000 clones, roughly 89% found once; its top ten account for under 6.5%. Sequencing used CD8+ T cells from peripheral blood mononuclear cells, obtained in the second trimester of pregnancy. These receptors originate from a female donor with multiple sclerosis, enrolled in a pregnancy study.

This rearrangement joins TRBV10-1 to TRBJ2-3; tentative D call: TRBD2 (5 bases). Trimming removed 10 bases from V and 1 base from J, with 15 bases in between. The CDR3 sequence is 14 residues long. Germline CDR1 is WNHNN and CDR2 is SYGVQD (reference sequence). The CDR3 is CATSGDYGTDTQYF. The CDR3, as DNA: TGCGCCACCTCCGGCGACTATGGCACAGATACGCAGTATTTT.

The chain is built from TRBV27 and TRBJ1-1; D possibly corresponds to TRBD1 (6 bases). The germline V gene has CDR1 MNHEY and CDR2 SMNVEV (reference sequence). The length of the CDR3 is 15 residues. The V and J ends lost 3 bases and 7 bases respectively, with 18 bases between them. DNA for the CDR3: TGTGCCAGCAGTTTCGGCTTCGGGGGGGCTGTTGAAGCTTTCTTT. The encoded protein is CASSFGFGGAVEAFF.

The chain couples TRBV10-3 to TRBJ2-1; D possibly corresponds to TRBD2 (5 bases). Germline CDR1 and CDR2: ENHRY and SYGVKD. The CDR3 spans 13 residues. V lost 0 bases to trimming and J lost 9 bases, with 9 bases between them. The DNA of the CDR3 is TGTGCCATCAGTGAGTCGTGGGCGGGTGAGCAGTTCTTC. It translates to CAISESWAGEQFF.

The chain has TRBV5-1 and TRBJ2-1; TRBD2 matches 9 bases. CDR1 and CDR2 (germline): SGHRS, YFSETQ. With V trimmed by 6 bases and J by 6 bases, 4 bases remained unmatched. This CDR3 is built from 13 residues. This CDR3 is CASTGGGGNEQFF. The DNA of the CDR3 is TGCGCCAGCACGGGCGGGGGGGGCAATGAGCAGTTCTTC.

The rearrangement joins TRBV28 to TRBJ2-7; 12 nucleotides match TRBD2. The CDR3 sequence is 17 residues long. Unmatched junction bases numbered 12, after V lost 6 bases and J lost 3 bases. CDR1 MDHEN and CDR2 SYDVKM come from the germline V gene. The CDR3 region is CASSPTSGGASYYEQYF. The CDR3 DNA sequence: TGTGCCAGCAGCCCGACTAGCGGGGGAGCCTCTTACTACGAGCAGTACTTC.

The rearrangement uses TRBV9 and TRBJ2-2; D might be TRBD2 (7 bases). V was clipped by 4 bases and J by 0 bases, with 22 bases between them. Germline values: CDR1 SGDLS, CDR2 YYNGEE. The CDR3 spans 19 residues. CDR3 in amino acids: CASSLDGSGGQTNTGELFF. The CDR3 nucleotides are TGTGCCAGCAGCCTCGACGGGTCCGGGGGGCAAACGAACACCGGGGAGCTGTTTTTT.

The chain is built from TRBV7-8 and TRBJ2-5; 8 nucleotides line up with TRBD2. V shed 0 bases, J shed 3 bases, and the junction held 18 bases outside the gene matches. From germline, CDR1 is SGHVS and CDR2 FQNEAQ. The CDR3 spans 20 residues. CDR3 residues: CASSLAPPFFKRESKETQYF. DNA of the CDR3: TGTGCCAGCAGCTTAGCTCCCCCCTTCTTCAAGCGGGAGTCTAAAGAGACCCAGTACTTC.

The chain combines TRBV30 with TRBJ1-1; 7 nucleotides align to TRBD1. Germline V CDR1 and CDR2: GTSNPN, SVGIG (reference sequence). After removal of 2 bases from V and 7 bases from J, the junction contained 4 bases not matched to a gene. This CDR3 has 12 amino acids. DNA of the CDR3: TGTGCCTGGAGTCAGGGGGACAGTGAAGCTTTCTTT. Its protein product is CAWSQGDSEAFF.

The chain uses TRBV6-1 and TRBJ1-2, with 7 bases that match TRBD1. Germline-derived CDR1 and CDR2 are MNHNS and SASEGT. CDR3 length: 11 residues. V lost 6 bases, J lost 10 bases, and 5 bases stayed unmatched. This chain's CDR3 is CASRSGGDYTF. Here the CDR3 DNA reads TGTGCCAGCAGATCAGGGGGAGACTACACCTTC.

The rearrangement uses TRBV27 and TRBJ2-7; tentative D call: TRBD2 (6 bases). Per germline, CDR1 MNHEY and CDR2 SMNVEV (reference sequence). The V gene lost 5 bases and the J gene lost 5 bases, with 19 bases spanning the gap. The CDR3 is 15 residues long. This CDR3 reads CASSRSGGAVDEQYF. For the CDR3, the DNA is TGTGCCAGCAGTCGGTCCGGGGGAGCCGTGGACGAGCAGTACTTC.

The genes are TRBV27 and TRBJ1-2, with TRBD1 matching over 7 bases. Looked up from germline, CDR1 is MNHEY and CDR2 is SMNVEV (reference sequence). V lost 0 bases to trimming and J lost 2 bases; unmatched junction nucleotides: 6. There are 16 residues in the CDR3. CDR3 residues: CASSLSPDRINYGYTF. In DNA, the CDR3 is TGTGCCAGCAGTTTATCCCCGGACAGGATAAACTATGGCTACACCTTC.

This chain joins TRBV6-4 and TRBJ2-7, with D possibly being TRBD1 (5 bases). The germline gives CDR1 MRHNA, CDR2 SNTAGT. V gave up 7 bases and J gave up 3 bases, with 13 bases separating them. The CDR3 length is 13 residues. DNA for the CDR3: TGTGCCAGCACCCAACAGACAGACTACGAGCAGTACTTC. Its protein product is CASTQQTDYEQYF.

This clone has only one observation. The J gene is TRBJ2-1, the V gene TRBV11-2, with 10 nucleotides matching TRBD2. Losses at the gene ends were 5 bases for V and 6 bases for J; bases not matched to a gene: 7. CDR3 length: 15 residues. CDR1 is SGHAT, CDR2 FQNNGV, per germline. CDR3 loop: CASSRSGGASNEQFF. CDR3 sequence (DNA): TGTGCCAGCAGCAGAAGCGGGGGGGCCTCCAATGAGCAGTTCTTC.

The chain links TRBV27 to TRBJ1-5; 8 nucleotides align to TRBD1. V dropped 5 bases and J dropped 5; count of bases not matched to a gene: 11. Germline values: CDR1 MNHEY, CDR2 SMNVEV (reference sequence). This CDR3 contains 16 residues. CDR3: CASSNSRTGWHQPQHF. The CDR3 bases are TGTGCCAGCAGTAACTCTAGGACAGGGTGGCATCAGCCCCAGCATTTT.

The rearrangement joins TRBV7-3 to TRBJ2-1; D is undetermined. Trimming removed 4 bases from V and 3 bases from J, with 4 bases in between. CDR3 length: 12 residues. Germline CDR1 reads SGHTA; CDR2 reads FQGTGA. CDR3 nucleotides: TGTGCCAGCAGCTCCCGCTACAATGAGCAGTTCTTC. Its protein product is CASSSRYNEQFF.

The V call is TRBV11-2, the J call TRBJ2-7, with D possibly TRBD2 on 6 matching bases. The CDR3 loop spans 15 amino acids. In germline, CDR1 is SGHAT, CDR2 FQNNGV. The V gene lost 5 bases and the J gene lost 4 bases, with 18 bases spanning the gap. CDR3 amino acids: CASSLQLAAGYEQYF. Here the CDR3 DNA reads TGTGCCAGCAGCCTTCAACTAGCAGCAGGGTACGAGCAGTACTTC.

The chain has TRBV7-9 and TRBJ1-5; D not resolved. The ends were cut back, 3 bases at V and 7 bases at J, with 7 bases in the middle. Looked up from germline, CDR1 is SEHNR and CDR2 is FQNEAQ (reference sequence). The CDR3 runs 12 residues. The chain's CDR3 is CASSFIGQPQHF. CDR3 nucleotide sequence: TGTGCCAGCAGCTTTATCGGGCAGCCCCAGCATTTT.

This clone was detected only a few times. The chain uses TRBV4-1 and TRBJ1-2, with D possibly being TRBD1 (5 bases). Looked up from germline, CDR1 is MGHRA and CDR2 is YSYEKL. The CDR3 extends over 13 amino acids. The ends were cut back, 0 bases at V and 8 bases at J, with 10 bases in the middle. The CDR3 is CASSQDGRGGYTF. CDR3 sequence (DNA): TGCGCCAGCAGCCAAGATGGTAGGGGAGGCTACACCTTC.

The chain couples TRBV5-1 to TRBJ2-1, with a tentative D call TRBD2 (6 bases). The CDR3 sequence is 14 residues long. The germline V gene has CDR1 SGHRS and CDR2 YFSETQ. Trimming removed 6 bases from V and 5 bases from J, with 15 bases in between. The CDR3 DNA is TGCGCCAGCACCCTCCGGGACTGGCACAATGAGCAGTTCTTC. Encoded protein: CASTLRDWHNEQFF.

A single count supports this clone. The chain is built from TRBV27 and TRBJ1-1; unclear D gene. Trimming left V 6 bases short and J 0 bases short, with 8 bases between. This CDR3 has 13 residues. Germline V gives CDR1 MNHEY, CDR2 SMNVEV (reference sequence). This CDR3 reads CASSGIMNTEAFF. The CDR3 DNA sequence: TGTGCCAGCAGCGGGATCATGAACACTGAAGCTTTCTTT.

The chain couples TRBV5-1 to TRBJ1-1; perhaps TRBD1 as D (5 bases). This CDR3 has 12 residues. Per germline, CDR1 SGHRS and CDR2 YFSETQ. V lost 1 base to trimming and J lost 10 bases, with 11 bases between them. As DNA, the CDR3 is TGCGCCAGCAGCTTGACAGGAAGGGGAGCTTTCTTT. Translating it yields CASSLTGRGAFF.

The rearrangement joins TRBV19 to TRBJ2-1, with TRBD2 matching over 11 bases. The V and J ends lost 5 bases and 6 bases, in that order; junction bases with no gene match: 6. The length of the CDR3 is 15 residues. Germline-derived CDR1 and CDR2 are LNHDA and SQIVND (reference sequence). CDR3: CASSATSGTFNEQFF. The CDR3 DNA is TGTGCCAGTAGTGCGACTAGCGGGACTTTCAATGAGCAGTTCTTC.

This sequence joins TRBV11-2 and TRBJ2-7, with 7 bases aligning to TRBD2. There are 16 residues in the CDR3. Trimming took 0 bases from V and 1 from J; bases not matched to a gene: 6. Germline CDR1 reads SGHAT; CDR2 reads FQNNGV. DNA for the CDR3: TGTGCCAGCAGCTTAGAAGTGGGCGGGAGATCCTACGAGCAGTACTTC. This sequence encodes CASSLEVGGRSYEQYF.